These T cell receptor beta chains were read from a single sample in a study of Ad26.COV2.S vaccination and SARS-CoV-2 variants. Some clones are missing from TCRdb's copy, which holds only in-frame ones; the method was immunoSEQ multiplex PCR. The table has approximately 300,000 clones, around four fifths seen once; the top ten hold approximately 2%. This material consisted of peripheral blood, taken in a trial of Ad26.COV2.S vaccine versus placebo. These receptors were taken from a person aged 18-60 years who received the Ad26.COV2.S COVID-19 vaccine or a placebo. Each CDR3 is given with its conserved first and last residue. Fields, in order: clone size, D gene, V gene, J gene, CDR3 DNA, CDR3 protein. D genes are given only for firm matches. The listing skips clone size in some rows; elsewhere it reads once, few, many or a size class.

abundance: NA
d_gene: TRBD1
v_gene: TRBV5-1
j_gene: TRBJ1-6
CDR3nt: TGCGCCAGCAGGCCGGGCGCTGCCTGGGACAGGGGGTATTCACCCCTCCACTTT
CDR3aa: CASRPGAAWDRGYSPLHF

abundance: NA
d_gene: NA
v_gene: TRBV9
j_gene: TRBJ2-3
CDR3nt: TGTGCCAGCAGCGTAGAGGGGATAGGGTCAGATACGCAGTATTTT
CDR3aa: CASSVEGIGSDTQYF

abundance: NA
d_gene: TRBD1
v_gene: TRBV28
j_gene: TRBJ1-3
CDR3nt: TGTGCCAGCAGCTGGACAGGGCCAATGATCTCCCCCTCTGGAAACACCATATATTTT
CDR3aa: CASSWTGPMISPSGNTIYF

abundance: NA
d_gene: NA
v_gene: TRBV7-9
j_gene: TRBJ2-7
CDR3nt: TGTGCCAGCAGCTCACACGGGGGACACCCCTACGAGCAGTACTTC
CDR3aa: CASSSHGGHPYEQYF

abundance: NA
d_gene: NA
v_gene: TRBV4-1
j_gene: TRBJ2-7
CDR3nt: TGCGCCAGCAGCCAAGTGGCCAGGAGCTACGAGCAGTACTTC
CDR3aa: CASSQVARSYEQYF

abundance: NA
d_gene: NA
v_gene: TRBV10-3
j_gene: TRBJ1-2
CDR3nt: TGTGCCATCAGCCCACCGGGGTATGGCTACACCTTC
CDR3aa: CAISPPGYGYTF

abundance: NA
d_gene: NA
v_gene: TRBV7-3
j_gene: TRBJ2-2
CDR3nt: TGTGCCAGCAGCTTGGCCGCTTCGGCCGGGGAGCTGTTTTTT
CDR3aa: CASSLAASAGELFF

abundance: NA
d_gene: NA
v_gene: TRBV19
j_gene: TRBJ2-3
CDR3nt: TGTGCCAGTAGTATCCACGGGTTCACGCAGTATTTT
CDR3aa: CASSIHGFTQYF

abundance: few
d_gene: TRBD1
v_gene: TRBV5-1
j_gene: TRBJ1-4
CDR3nt: TGCGCCAGCAGCTTGGGGACAGGACAAAATGAAAAACTGTTTTTT
CDR3aa: CASSLGTGQNEKLFF

abundance: NA
d_gene: NA
v_gene: TRBV6-4
j_gene: TRBJ2-1
CDR3nt: TGTGCCAGCAGTAGGTATTGGGGTATGAGCTCCTACAATGAGCAGTTCTTC
CDR3aa: CASSRYWGMSSYNEQFF

abundance: NA
d_gene: NA
v_gene: TRBV3-1/TRBV3-2
j_gene: TRBJ1-5
CDR3nt: TGTGCCAGCAGCCAAGATCCTTATCAGCCCCAGCATTTT
CDR3aa: CASSQDPYQPQHF